This T cell receptor (beta chain) was documented in a study of cytomegalovirus exposure and HLA in healthy donors (dated by TCRdb to 2017 to 2019). At the level of the whole study: An earlier analysis of more than 550 of the donors reported approximately 300 Gb of sequence data and roughly 120 million unique TCR beta sequences obtained from 180 million or so T cells. Roughly 320 gigabases of sequencing data and around 80 million unique TCR sequences made up an early release that covered roughly 670 HLA-typed donors. Of the roughly 400 genotyped donors, 65% to 90% fell in the genetic ancestry cluster associated with self-reported Caucasian donors. The study aimed to test whether signatures of past pathogen exposure could be identified by cataloging public T cell receptors. Using immunosequencing, the study profiled T cell repertoires from 640 or so subjects and related those repertoires to cytomegalovirus serostatus. A separate validation cohort of 100 to 150 different subjects was used in addition to the roughly 700-subject first cohort. High-throughput TCR immunosequencing, statistical association of individual TCRs with disease status, and machine learning were combined to predict cytomegalovirus infection status. A later analysis re-analyzed previously published TCR beta repertoires from 650 to 800 donors and added high-resolution HLA genotyping to study TCR occurrence patterns. In the later analysis, no new phenotypic data were used to find candidate immune exposures; instead, reliance was placed on TCR beta sequences and their occurrence across donors. To decide whether each TCR beta V gene segment behaved as functional or pseudogenic, an earlier analysis of some 580 of the donors relied on high-throughput TCR beta sequencing. Donor age, sex, ethnicity and CMV serostatus were compiled alongside the repertoire data. A later genetic analysis took genome-wide SNP genotypes for about 55% of the 666 donors and used that subset as a discovery cohort. All discovery cohort repertoires had been generated using a single sequencing platform. HLA typing covered class I and class II loci at four-digit resolution. The number of donors typed differed by locus, with about 629-640 for A, B, C, DRB1 and DQB1, roughly 520 for DQA1, about 610 for DPA1, and around 430 for DPB1. Because of strong linkage in the cohort, five DR-DQ haplotypes were treated as single units for association and clustering. Across 398 genotyped donors of the cohort, an average of roughly 230,000 unique TCR beta nucleotide sequences per donor were sequenced, and around 20% of those sequences were non-productive.

Germline trimming amounts to 7 bases on V and 6 bases on J, with 4 as the count of junction bases outside the gene matches. CDR1 and CDR2, looked up from the germline V gene, are MNHNS and SASEGT. Reading from cysteine to phenylalanine, the CDR3 counts 12 amino acids. Of all the DNA, just the CDR3 is kept, 36 bases in frame from base 1. Library prep was done by the immunoSEQ multiplex PCR assay. For the multiplex PCR, a mixture combining 60 forward primers for TCR Vbeta segments and 13 reverse primers for TCR Jbeta segments was used. Amplification of the CDR3 region of rearranged TCR beta genes was performed with a multiplex PCR assay on genomic DNA. On the Illumina HiSeq System, the amplified TCR beta libraries were sequenced as 87-base-pair reads. As for the authors' bioinformatics: A later analysis tallied 75 million to 95 million unique TCR beta chains across the 700 or so repertoires, and some 10 million of those chains were shared by two or more donors. Raw reads were error-corrected and collapsed into unique sequences by a nearest-neighbor algorithm in which closely related sequences were merged to remove PCR and sequencing errors. CDR3 sequences were aligned to IMGT reference sequences to assign V, D and J gene segments. For a sequence to be retained, a match of at least six nucleotides to both a V gene segment and a J gene segment was required. A rearrangement was called productive if the CDR3 had no stop codons and remained in frame with V and J, and every other rearrangement was called non-productive. CDR3 was defined by IMGT convention, running from the second conserved V-encoded cysteine to the conserved J-encoded phenylalanine. In an earlier analysis of roughly 610 of the donors, sequences lacking an unambiguous match to a single V gene segment were excluded. In an earlier analysis of approximately 550 of the donors, V segments were called functional above 56.7% productive rearrangements and were called segregating when the between-donor standard deviation exceeded 5%. A statistical classification framework was built to diagnose cytomegalovirus status from the catalog of TCR beta chain sequences. In a later analysis, V and J genes were assigned by comparing TCR nucleotide sequences against IMGT/GENE-DB human TR gene sequences. Using the TCRdist pipeline, a later analysis assigned CDR3 sequences along with most-parsimonious VDJ recombination scenarios. In a later analysis, each TCR beta chain was defined by its CDR3 amino acid sequence together with its V-gene family, and reads lacking a unique V-gene family were excluded. In a later analysis, 450 to 600 highly shared, low-generation-probability nucleotide sequences were removed to address suspected cross-contamination and a sequencing artifact. In a later analysis, a clonal expansion index for each public chain was calculated from normalized within-repertoire ranks of inferred template counts. A later analysis computed generation probabilities with a VDJ recombination model fitted to out-of-frame rearrangements, and checked the results against IGoR. In a later analysis, hypergeometric tests were used to score TCR-TCR, TCR-HLA and TCR-CMV co-occurrence, with a repertoire-size bias correction applied to TCR pairs. A later analysis estimated false discovery rates by permuting HLA or CMV assignments 20 times. In a later analysis, co-occurring TCRs were grouped using DBSCAN, and TCRdist sequence similarity was added for clustering within HLA-allele-positive subsets. Co-occurrence clustering excluded repertoires with fewer than 30,000 or more than 120,000 public chains, plus five with anomalous nucleotide sharing. In TCRdb, the immuneACCESS table is reduced to in-frame sequences with V and J assigned. These tables do not hold every clone; where another copy was compared, an unresolved V gene accounts for under half, and the others remain unexplained. From that table come the V and J calls and clone size; the DNA was used to work out D and trimming. This sample gives 110,000 to 150,000 clones in total; 76% of them show up just once. Almost 4% of the sample comes from the top ten.

The cohort was made up of roughly 670 healthy bone marrow donors. All cohort members were sampled while nominally healthy, although unrecorded immune exposures were likely present. The donor was CMV seronegative and was included in the group of 352 seronegative cohort members. Every donor gave a peripheral blood sample, and the peripheral blood mononuclear cells from that sample were used for TCR beta sequencing. Genomic DNA was extracted from the blood cell samples with the Qiagen DNeasy Blood Extraction Kit. A note on this clone: Which antigen it targets is not known. One base away there is no much larger clone; base qualities are not given.

On the study overall, not on this receptor specifically: A later analysis found that HLA-associated TCR beta chains were more clonally expanded and had lower generation probabilities than equally common non-associated chains. Correlated functional status among segregating V segments might reflect linkage disequilibrium, but an unknown experimental factor could not be ruled out. Most TCR sequences were observed very rarely across donors, whereas some public TCRs were present in many individuals. Because some donors lacked HLA typing at each locus, the association tests relied only on the typed subset. Only TCR beta chains were sequenced in this cohort, and the absence of alpha or paired-chain data limited detectable features. About 17 rarely observed V segments, including chromosome 9 orphons, were excluded from the earlier analysis of about 600 of the donors because counts were too low. In an earlier analysis of 587 of the donors, most TCR beta V segments appeared in productive rearrangements about 87% or about 30% of the time, broadly matching IMGT annotations. When HLA alleles, especially DR and DQ, strongly co-occurred, attributing TCR associations to individual alleles was difficult. A cluster of highly shared sequence variants was judged likely to be a technical artifact of the sequencing pipeline. In a later analysis, TCR association rates were found to vary across HLA loci, with the most associated TCRs seen for DRB1 alleles and the fewest for HLA-C alleles. According to a later genetic analysis, donors in an Asian-associated ancestry cluster had fewer N-insertions in productive TCRs than the approximately 650-donor mean. The only immune exposure information available for the cohort was CMV serostatus. The study gave a list of about 150 TCR beta chains associated with cytomegalovirus. Presence/absence analyses assumed roughly uniform sequencing depth across donors, an assumption that may not hold. Because the 87-base-pair reads could not distinguish some IMGT-functional V segments, including TRBV6-2 and TRBV6-3, those segments were excluded. In vitro tests confirmed that three of the cytomegalovirus-associated TCR beta chains recognize cytomegalovirus antigens. A further reported finding was that TCR beta sequences accurately predicted the HLA-A and HLA-B alleles for most subjects in the first cohort. In both the original and validation cohorts, the classifier was reported to diagnose cytomegalovirus status with high specificity and sensitivity. In a later analysis, several top co-occurrence clusters were reported to appear linked to parvovirus B19, influenza, CMV and Epstein-Barr virus. V-gene and J-gene trimming of TCR beta chains was associated with a missense DCLRE1C variant in a later genetic analysis, and the association was replicated in an independent cohort. According to the authors, the approach could potentially be generalized to other disease states and immunological phenotypes. Most CMV-associated TCR beta chains appeared to be HLA-restricted in a later analysis, and the HLA associations seemed to be driven largely by CMV exposure. A later analysis associated 15,000 to 20,000 TCR beta sequences with specific HLA alleles at a false discovery rate of 0.05.

The sequence was collected from a man between 18 and 35 years old in good health and CMV-seronegative. Recombination joined TRBV6-1 with TRBJ1-2, with 8 middle bases fitting TRBD1. Sequenced sample: PBMCs. The DNA reads as follows: TGTGCCAGCAACCCGGACAGGGATGGCTACACCTTC. This sequence encodes CASNPDRDGYTF.